This entry describes one T cell receptor beta chain. Its target is not known. This specimen belongs to a study of T cell responses to AZD1222 COVID-19 vaccine. The CDR3 has 12 residues. Germline-derived CDR1 and CDR2 are MNHEY and SMNVEV (reference sequence). V shed 6 bases and J shed 6 bases, with 12 bases lying between them. The data were produced by immunoSEQ multiplex PCR, yet TCRdb's version contains in-frame clones alone and is incomplete. Of under 75,000 clones listed, 85% are singletons. Findings of the study overall: Baseline antibody screening turned up just a handful of seropositive AZD1222 recipients.

This chain uses TRBV27 with TRBJ2-7; a weak D match, TRBD2 (5 bases). The starting material was peripheral blood, obtained on day 0 of AZD1222 vaccination. The sequence derives from an adult in good health. The CDR3 sequence is CASRFRTGEQYF. CDR3 nucleotide sequence: TGTGCCAGCAGATTCAGGACTGGCGAGCAGTACTTC.